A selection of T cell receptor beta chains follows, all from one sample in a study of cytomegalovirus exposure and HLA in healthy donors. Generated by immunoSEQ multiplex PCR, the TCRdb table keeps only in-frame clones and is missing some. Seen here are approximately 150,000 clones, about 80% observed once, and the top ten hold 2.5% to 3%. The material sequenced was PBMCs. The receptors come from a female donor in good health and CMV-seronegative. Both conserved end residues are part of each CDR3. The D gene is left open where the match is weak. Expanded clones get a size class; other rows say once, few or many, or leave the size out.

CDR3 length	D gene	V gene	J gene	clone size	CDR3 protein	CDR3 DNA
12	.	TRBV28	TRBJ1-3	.	CASSFRGNTIYF	TGTGCCAGCAGTTTTCGGGGAAACACCATATATTTT
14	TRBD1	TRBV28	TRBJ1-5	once	CASPPGQPNQPQHF	TGTGCCAGCCCACCGGGACAGCCAAATCAGCCCCAGCATTTT
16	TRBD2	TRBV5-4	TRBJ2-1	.	CASSATSGGPYNEQFF	TGTGCCAGCAGCGCAACTAGCGGGGGCCCCTACAATGAGCAGTTCTTC
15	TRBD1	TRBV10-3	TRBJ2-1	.	CAISPQKGTVNEQFF	TGTGCCATCAGCCCGCAAAAAGGGACAGTCAATGAGCAGTTCTTC
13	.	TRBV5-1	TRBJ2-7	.	CASSSRRGNEQYF	TGCGCCAGCAGCTCGAGGAGGGGAAACGAGCAGTACTTC
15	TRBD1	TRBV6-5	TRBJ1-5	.	CASSYPGQDNQPQHF	TGTGCCAGCAGTTACCCTGGACAGGACAATCAGCCCCAGCATTTT
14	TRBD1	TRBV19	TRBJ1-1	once	CASSMGQGGTEAFF	TGTGCCAGTAGTATGGGACAGGGTGGCACTGAAGCTTTCTTT
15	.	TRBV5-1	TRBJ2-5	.	CASSPLGGGAETQYF	TGCGCCAGCAGCCCTTTAGGAGGGGGCGCCGAGACCCAGTACTTC
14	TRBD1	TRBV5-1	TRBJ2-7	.	CASSLEQGRAHQYF	TGCGCCAGCAGCTTGGAACAGGGGAGAGCCCACCAGTACTTC
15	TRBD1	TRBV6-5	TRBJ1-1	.	CASSRDRARGTEAFF	TGTGCCAGCAGCCGGGACAGGGCGAGGGGCACTGAAGCTTTCTTT
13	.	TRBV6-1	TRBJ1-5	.	CASRDWGNQPQHF	TGTGCCAGCAGAGACTGGGGCAATCAGCCCCAGCATTTT
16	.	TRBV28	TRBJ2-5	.	CASSLNPSGIAQTQYF	TGTGCCAGCAGCCTTAACCCATCAGGGATCGCTCAGACCCAGTACTTC
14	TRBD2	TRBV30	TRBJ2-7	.	CAWSGTSRFYEQYF	TGTGCCTGGAGTGGGACTAGTCGTTTCTACGAGCAGTACTTC
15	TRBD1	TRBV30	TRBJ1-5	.	CAWITTGDSNQPQHF	TGTGCCTGGATCACGACAGGGGATAGCAATCAGCCCCAGCATTTT
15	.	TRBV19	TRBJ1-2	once	CASSGGGPPRYGYTF	TGTGCCAGTAGCGGGGGGGGACCCCCTAGGTATGGCTACACCTTC
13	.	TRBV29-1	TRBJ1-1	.	CSVEWLGAREAFF	TGCAGCGTTGAATGGCTGGGGGCGAGGGAAGCTTTCTTT
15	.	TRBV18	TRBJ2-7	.	CASSPVSGTLVEQYF	TGTGCCAGCTCACCTGTTAGCGGTACGCTCGTAGAGCAGTACTTC
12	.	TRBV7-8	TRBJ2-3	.	CASSVRGDTQYF	TGTGCCAGCAGCGTCAGGGGTGATACGCAGTATTTT
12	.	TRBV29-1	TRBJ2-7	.	CSCQGSSYEQYF	TGCAGCTGCCAGGGTTCCTCCTACGAGCAGTACTTC
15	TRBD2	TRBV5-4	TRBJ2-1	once	CASRLAGGVGHEQFF	TGTGCCAGTAGACTAGCGGGGGGGGTGGGCCATGAGCAGTTCTTC
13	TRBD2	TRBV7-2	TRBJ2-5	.	CASSSSGRETQYF	TGTGCCAGCAGCTCCAGCGGGAGAGAGACCCAGTACTTC
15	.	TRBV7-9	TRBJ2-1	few	CASSPLGRGKNEQFF	TGTGCCAGCAGCCCGTTGGGGAGGGGGAAAAATGAGCAGTTCTTC